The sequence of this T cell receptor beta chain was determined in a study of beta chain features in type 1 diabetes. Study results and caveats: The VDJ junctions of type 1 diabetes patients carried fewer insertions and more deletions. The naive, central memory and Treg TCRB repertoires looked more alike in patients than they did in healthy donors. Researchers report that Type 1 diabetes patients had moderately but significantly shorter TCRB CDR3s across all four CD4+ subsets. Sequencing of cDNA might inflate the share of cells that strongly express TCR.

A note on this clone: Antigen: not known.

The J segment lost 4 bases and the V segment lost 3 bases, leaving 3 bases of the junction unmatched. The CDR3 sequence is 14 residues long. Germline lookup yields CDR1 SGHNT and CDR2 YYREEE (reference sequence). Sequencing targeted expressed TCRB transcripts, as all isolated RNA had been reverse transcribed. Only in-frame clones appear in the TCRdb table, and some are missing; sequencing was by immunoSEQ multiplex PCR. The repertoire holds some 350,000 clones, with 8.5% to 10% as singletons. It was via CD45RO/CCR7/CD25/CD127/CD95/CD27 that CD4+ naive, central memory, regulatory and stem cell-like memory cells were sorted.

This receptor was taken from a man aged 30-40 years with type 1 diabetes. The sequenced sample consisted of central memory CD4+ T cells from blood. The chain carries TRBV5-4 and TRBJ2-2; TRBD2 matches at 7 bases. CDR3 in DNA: TGTGCCAGCAGCTCTCCGGGGGGCACCGGGGAGCTGTTTTTT. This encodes CASSSPGGTGELFF. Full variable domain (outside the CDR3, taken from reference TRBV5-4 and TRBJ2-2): ETGVTQSPTHLIKTRGQQVTLRCSSQSGHNTVSWYQQALGQGPQFIFQYYREEENGRGNFPPRFSGLQFPNYSSELNVNALELDDSALYLCASSSPGGTGELFFGEGSRLTVL.